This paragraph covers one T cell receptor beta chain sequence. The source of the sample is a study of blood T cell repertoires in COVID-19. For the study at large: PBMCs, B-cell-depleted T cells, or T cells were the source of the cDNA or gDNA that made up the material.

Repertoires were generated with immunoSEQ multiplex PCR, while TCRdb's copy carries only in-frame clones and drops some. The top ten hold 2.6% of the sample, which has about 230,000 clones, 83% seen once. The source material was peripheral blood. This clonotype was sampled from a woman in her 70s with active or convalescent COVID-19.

CDR3 bases: TGTGCCAGCAGCGTAGGACAGGGGTCCACAGATACGCAGTATTTT. This encodes CASSVGQGSTDTQYF. This chain connects TRBV9 to TRBJ2-3; 8 positions agree with TRBD1. V lost 0 bases to trimming and J lost 2 bases; unmatched junction nucleotides: 2. The CDR3 is 15 amino acids. Germline V gene data show CDR1 as SGDLS and CDR2 as YYNGEE.